These 14 T cell receptor beta chains originate from one sample sequenced in a study of CD8+CD57+ T cells in acquired aplastic anemia. Genomic DNA, the template, was used for profiling of the TCR beta VDJ and CDR3. TCRdb reanalysed the reads using MiXCR and keeps one entry per CDR3 protein. The sample includes around 64,000 distinct CDR3 sequences, 55% of them seen just once. The sample was sorted CD4+, CD8+, or CD8+CD57+ T cells (not recorded which) from PBMCs. These receptors all come from a human donor in good health, serving as a control.

As regards this clonotype: The junction differs from germline at one of its ends, possibly a read error. The CDR3 is CAIKGTRVMNTEAFF. The CDR3, as DNA: TGTGCCATCAAAGGGACAAGGGTTATGAACACTGAAGCCTTCTTT. The chain employs TRBV10-3 and TRBJ1-1; tentatively, D is TRBD1 (6 bases). The CDR3 is 15 amino acids. From germline, CDR1 is ENHRY and CDR2 SYGVKD.

This chain uses TRBV7-3 with TRBJ2-7; D possibly uses TRBD1 or TRBD2 (5 bases each). The CDR3 is made up of 13 amino acids. The V gene lost 6 bases and the J gene lost 3 bases, with 12 bases spanning the gap. The germline V gene encodes CDR1 SGHTA and CDR2 FQGTGA. CDR3 region: CASSPGPNYEQYF. The CDR3 DNA sequence: TGTGCCAGCAGTCCGGGGCCTAACTACGAGCAGTACTTC.

J is TRBJ2-7 and V is TRBV19; 13 bases fit TRBD2. Trimming removed 4 bases from V and 4 bases from J; junction bases left unmatched: 7. Germline-derived CDR1 and CDR2 are LNHDA and SQIVND (reference sequence). This CDR3 spans 16 amino acids. CDR3 nucleotide sequence: TGTGCCAGTAGTAACCGGACTAGCGGGAGTTCGTACGAGCAGTACTTC. Translating gives CASSNRTSGSSYEQYF.

This clonotype is termed medium-sized. This rearrangement joins TRBV2 to TRBJ2-3; 10 nucleotides match TRBD2. With V trimmed by 6 bases and J by 4 bases, 7 bases remained unmatched. The germline CDR1 and CDR2 sequences are SNHLY and FYNNEI. The CDR3 is 15 amino acids. CDR3 nucleotides: TGTGCCAGCAGGGCCCTAGCGGGAGTCCCAGATACGCAGTATTTT. It yields the protein CASRALAGVPDTQYF.

Comments on this clonotype: It may be a read error: a sequence one base away is much more abundant. This chain links TRBV28 with TRBJ1-5, with D possibly TRBD1 on 5 matching bases. The CDR3 loop spans 16 amino acids. CDR1 is MDHEN and CDR2 is SYDVKM in the germline V gene. CDR3 bases: TGTGCCGGCAGACGCGAATGGGGGGGGGTCGGGCAGCCCCAGCATTTT. This translates into CAGRREWGGVGQPQHF.

V usage is TRBV20-1 and J usage is TRBJ2-3, with D uncertain. This CDR3 is 11 amino acids long. Trimming took off 5 bases at V and 6 bases at J, with 9 bases between the two ends. Germline V gene data show CDR1 as DFQATT and CDR2 as SNEGSKA (reference sequence). The CDR3 is CSAVYLDTQYF. The CDR3 bases are TGCAGTGCTGTCTATCTTGATACGCAGTATTTT.

V is TRBV25-1 and J is TRBJ2-7; D is perhaps TRBD1 or TRBD2 (6 bases each). V lost 5 bases and J 3 bases, leaving 14 bases between the germline ends. Germline CDR1 MGHDK, CDR2 SYGVNS. CDR3 length equals 14 residues. CDR3 DNA sequence: TGTGCCAGCAGTTTACGGGGGCCCTACTACGAGCAGTACTTC. It specifies CASSLRGPYYEQYF.

On this clonotype: A junction end diverges from the germline sequence, so it may reflect a read error. The rearrangement uses TRBV19 and TRBJ2-6; D is perhaps TRBD1 or TRBD2 (5 bases each). Germline-derived CDR1 and CDR2 are LNHDA and SQIVND (reference sequence). The CDR3 spans 15 residues. CDR3 loop: CASSTMGTGANVLTF. As DNA, the CDR3 is TGTGCCAGTAGTACCATGGGGACCGGGGCCAACGTCCTAACTTTC. The full variable domain, in which reference TRBV19 and TRBJ2-6 provide the parts outside the CDR3, is DGGITQSPKYLFRKEGQNVTLSCEQNLNHDAMYWYRQDPGQGLRLIYYSQIVNDFQKGDIAEGYSVSREKKESFPLTVTSAQKNPTAFYLCASSTMGTGANVLTFGAGSRLTVL.

Many counts were recorded for this clonotype. The chain carries TRBV2 and TRBJ1-2, with TRBD1 identical over 7 bases. The CDR3 consists of 14 residues. V shed 5 bases and J 12 bases; nucleotides not matched to a gene: 15. Germline V gene sequence: CDR1 SNHLY, CDR2 FYNNEI. In nucleotides, the CDR3 is TGTGCCAGCAGTTTTACGGGACAGAGTAGGCGGGACACCTTC. It yields the protein CASSFTGQSRRDTF.

This sequence joins TRBV2 and TRBJ2-5, with D unresolved. This CDR3 has 12 residues. Between the trimmed V and J ends, which lost 4 bases and 2 bases, there was a span of 5 bases. Germline-derived CDR1 and CDR2 are SNHLY and FYNNEI. The CDR3 loop is CASSGAQETQYF. The CDR3 DNA reads TGTGCCAGCAGTGGTGCTCAAGAGACCCAGTACTTC.

This clonotype was recorded many times. J is TRBJ2-7 and V is TRBV18; 7 bases line up with TRBD1. Per germline, CDR1 KGHSH and CDR2 LQKENI. V shed 4 bases and J 1 base; nucleotides not matched to a gene: 7. This CDR3 is built from 15 residues. The CDR3 DNA is TGTGCCAGCTCACAGGGGGCCACAACATCCTACGAGCAGTACTTC. Its protein product is CASSQGATTSYEQYF.

To note about this clonotype: This sequence may be a read error, since a much larger clone differs from it by one base. This rearrangement joins TRBV4-2 to TRBJ2-1; D not resolved. Germline V gene data show CDR1 as LGHNA and CDR2 as YNFKEQ. The CDR3 length is 12 residues. The CDR3 spells CASSQVYNEQLF. CDR3 nucleotide sequence: TGTGCCAGCAGCCAAGTCTACAATGAGCAGCTCTTC.

This clonotype has a single count. The genes are TRBV6-1 and TRBJ2-7; D is undetermined. The ends were cut back, 1 base at V and 0 bases at J, with 7 bases in the middle. CDR3 length: 14 amino acids. CDR1 MNHNS and CDR2 SASEGT come from the germline V gene. Here the CDR3 reads CASSEEDGSYEQYF. The CDR3 coding sequence is TGTGCCAGCAGTGAAGAGGACGGCTCCTACGAGCAGTACTTC.

This clonotype has only a few counts. An end of the junction differs from the germline gene, which may be a read error. The chain has TRBV7-9 and TRBJ2-5; D might be TRBD1 or TRBD2, each matching 6 bases. Germline CDR1 and CDR2: SEHNR and FQNEAQ (reference sequence). The CDR3 has 13 residues. CDR3 nucleotides: TGTGCTAGCAGCTTAGGGGGACTAGAGACCCAGTACTTC. It specifies CASSLGGLETQYF.